Listed below are T cell receptor beta chains from one sample, sequenced in a study of chemoradiotherapy in HPV16-positive cancers. Libraries were prepared by immunoSEQ multiplex PCR; TCRdb keeps only in-frame clonotypes and omits some of them. The sample comprises roughly 9,800 clones, approximately 70% of which are singletons, and roughly 13% rests with the top ten. The sample was gathered from a patient who underwent chemoradiotherapy. The receptors come from a human donor with HPV-associated anogenital cancer. The CDR3 runs from the conserved cysteine through the conserved F or W. The D gene is left open where the match is weak. Size is omitted from some rows. Given values are once, few, many or a class for expanded clones.

d_gene: TRBD2
abundance: .
j_gene: TRBJ2-1
v_gene: TRBV10-3
CDR3aa: CAISDFGGAVFEQFF
CDR3nt: TGTGCCATCAGTGATTTCGGGGGGGCAGTTTTTGAGCAGTTCTTC

d_gene: TRBD1
abundance: .
j_gene: TRBJ1-6
v_gene: TRBV6-6
CDR3aa: CASSSGQGAPLHF
CDR3nt: TGTGCCAGCAGTTCAGGACAGGGGGCACCCCTCCACTTT

d_gene: TRBD1
abundance: few
j_gene: TRBJ1-2
v_gene: TRBV4-1
CDR3aa: CASSQAPGQPNYGYTF
CDR3nt: TGCGCCAGCAGCCAAGCCCCGGGACAGCCTAACTATGGCTACACCTTC

d_gene: TRBD2
abundance: .
j_gene: TRBJ2-1
v_gene: TRBV5-1
CDR3aa: CASRVSGDDYNEQFF
CDR3nt: TGCGCCAGCAGGGTAAGCGGGGACGACTACAATGAGCAGTTCTTC

d_gene: TRBD1
abundance: .
j_gene: TRBJ2-3
v_gene: TRBV6-5
CDR3aa: CASSGTGTDTQYF
CDR3nt: TGTGCCAGCTCAGGGACAGGCACAGATACGCAGTATTTT

d_gene: .
abundance: .
j_gene: TRBJ1-1
v_gene: TRBV29-1
CDR3aa: CSVVGRLNTEAFF
CDR3nt: TGCAGCGTAGTCGGGCGGTTGAACACTGAAGCTTTCTTT

d_gene: TRBD1
abundance: .
j_gene: TRBJ2-3
v_gene: TRBV7-6
CDR3aa: CASSGPGGTGVTDTQYF
CDR3nt: TGTGCCAGCAGCGGACCGGGGGGGACAGGGGTCACAGATACGCAGTATTTT

d_gene: .
abundance: .
j_gene: TRBJ1-2
v_gene: TRBV7-2
CDR3aa: CASTPTGARDYGYTF
CDR3nt: TGTGCCAGCACCCCGACGGGGGCGCGGGACTATGGCTACACCTTC

d_gene: TRBD2
abundance: .
j_gene: TRBJ2-5
v_gene: TRBV5-1
CDR3aa: CASSSSGLAGPMRGETQYF
CDR3nt: TGCGCCAGCAGCTCTTCGGGACTAGCGGGGCCAATGAGGGGGGAGACCCAGTACTTC

d_gene: .
abundance: .
j_gene: TRBJ1-5
v_gene: TRBV19
CDR3aa: CASSILGSNQPQHF
CDR3nt: TGTGCCAGTAGTATTCTCGGCAGCAATCAGCCCCAGCATTTT

d_gene: TRBD1
abundance: few
j_gene: TRBJ1-4
v_gene: TRBV2
CDR3aa: CAAKLGTENEKLFF
CDR3nt: TGTGCCGCGAAGTTAGGGACAGAGAATGAAAAACTGTTTTTT

d_gene: TRBD1
abundance: .
j_gene: TRBJ2-7
v_gene: TRBV6-1
CDR3aa: CASSEGQGARHEQYF
CDR3nt: TGTGCCAGCAGTGAAGGGCAGGGGGCGAGACACGAGCAGTACTTC

d_gene: .
abundance: .
j_gene: TRBJ2-5
v_gene: TRBV7-9
CDR3aa: CASSLSSGGRGETQYF
CDR3nt: TGTGCCAGCAGCTTATCGTCGGGGGGCCGGGGTGAGACCCAGTACTTC

d_gene: .
abundance: .
j_gene: TRBJ1-1
v_gene: TRBV4-3
CDR3aa: CASSHYDTGNTEAFF
CDR3nt: TGCGCCAGCAGCCACTACGATACAGGGAACACTGAAGCTTTCTTT

d_gene: .
abundance: .
j_gene: TRBJ2-7
v_gene: TRBV30
CDR3aa: CAWSVMGYEQYF
CDR3nt: TGTGCCTGGAGTGTTATGGGGTACGAGCAGTACTTC

d_gene: .
abundance: .
j_gene: TRBJ1-2
v_gene: TRBV30
CDR3aa: CAWSSGVGGYTF
CDR3nt: TGTGCCTGGAGTTCCGGGGTCGGTGGCTACACCTTC

d_gene: TRBD2
abundance: once
j_gene: TRBJ2-7
v_gene: TRBV5-1
CDR3aa: CASSVGGTTSSYEQYF
CDR3nt: TGCGCCAGCAGTGTAGGAGGGACTACTTCCTCCTACGAGCAGTACTTC

d_gene: .
abundance: .
j_gene: TRBJ2-5
v_gene: TRBV27
CDR3aa: CASSFRPKETQYF
CDR3nt: TGTGCCAGCAGTTTTAGGCCGAAAGAGACCCAGTACTTC

d_gene: TRBD2
abundance: .
j_gene: TRBJ2-5
v_gene: TRBV4-1
CDR3aa: CASSQVGREGETQYF
CDR3nt: TGCGCCAGCAGCCAAGTGGGTAGGGAGGGGGAGACCCAGTACTTC

d_gene: .
abundance: .
j_gene: TRBJ1-1
v_gene: TRBV20-1
CDR3aa: CSATQTEAFF
CDR3nt: TGCAGTGCTACACAGACTGAAGCTTTCTTT

d_gene: .
abundance: .
j_gene: TRBJ1-2
v_gene: TRBV19
CDR3aa: CASRPFSWGNYGYTF
CDR3nt: TGTGCCAGTAGACCCTTCTCGTGGGGTAACTATGGCTACACCTTC

d_gene: .
abundance: once
j_gene: TRBJ1-5
v_gene: TRBV28
CDR3aa: CASYGYNQPQHF
CDR3nt: TGTGCCAGCTACGGATACAATCAGCCCCAGCATTTT

d_gene: .
abundance: .
j_gene: TRBJ2-5
v_gene: TRBV5-8
CDR3aa: CASSLAFGETQYF
CDR3nt: TGTGCCAGCAGCTTGGCCTTCGGAGAGACCCAGTACTTC

d_gene: .
abundance: .
j_gene: TRBJ1-6
v_gene: TRBV6-1
CDR3aa: CASSSGPYNSPLHF
CDR3nt: TGTGCCAGCAGCTCGGGACCCTATAATTCACCCCTCCACTTT

d_gene: .
abundance: .
j_gene: TRBJ1-5
v_gene: TRBV5-8
CDR3aa: CASGLTDNYNQPQHF
CDR3nt: TGTGCCAGCGGACTAACGGACAATTATAATCAGCCCCAGCATTTT

d_gene: TRBD1
abundance: once
j_gene: TRBJ2-7
v_gene: TRBV11-2
CDR3aa: CASSPQGAVGGQYF
CDR3nt: TGTGCCAGCAGCCCACAGGGGGCCGTGGGGGGACAGTACTTC

d_gene: TRBD2
abundance: .
j_gene: TRBJ2-7
v_gene: TRBV19
CDR3aa: CASSIGPSGGAFIHEQYF
CDR3nt: TGTGCCAGTAGTATAGGGCCTAGCGGGGGGGCCTTTATCCACGAGCAGTACTTC

d_gene: .
abundance: .
j_gene: TRBJ2-5
v_gene: TRBV5-6
CDR3aa: CASQTGSMQETQYF
CDR3nt: TGTGCCAGCCAAACAGGGTCAATGCAAGAGACCCAGTACTTC

d_gene: TRBD2
abundance: .
j_gene: TRBJ2-1
v_gene: TRBV5-1
CDR3aa: CASSLGLAGTVLRYNEQFF
CDR3nt: TGCGCCAGCAGCTTGGGGCTAGCGGGGACCGTATTGAGATACAATGAGCAGTTCTTC

d_gene: TRBD2
abundance: .
j_gene: TRBJ2-5
v_gene: TRBV7-2
CDR3aa: CASTRSVRLAGRQETQYF
CDR3nt: TGTGCCAGCACCCGCTCCGTTAGACTAGCGGGGCGACAAGAGACCCAGTACTTC

d_gene: .
abundance: .
j_gene: TRBJ1-2
v_gene: TRBV29-1
CDR3aa: CSVEGTVRYGYTF
CDR3nt: TGCAGCGTTGAAGGGACAGTTCGCTATGGCTACACCTTC

d_gene: TRBD2
abundance: .
j_gene: TRBJ2-5
v_gene: TRBV5-4
CDR3aa: CASSLSVASGGPGETQYF
CDR3nt: TGTGCCAGCAGCTTGTCTGTGGCTAGCGGGGGGCCGGGGGAGACCCAGTACTTC

d_gene: .
abundance: .
j_gene: TRBJ2-3
v_gene: TRBV5-4
CDR3aa: CASSLGDTPYTQYF
CDR3nt: TGTGCCAGCAGCTTGGGAGATACTCCCTATACGCAGTATTTT

d_gene: .
abundance: .
j_gene: TRBJ1-2
v_gene: TRBV5-5
CDR3aa: CASSSQEGNYGYTF
CDR3nt: TGTGCCAGCAGCTCCCAGGAAGGGAACTATGGCTACACCTTC

d_gene: TRBD1
abundance: once
j_gene: TRBJ2-5
v_gene: TRBV4-1
CDR3aa: CASSQLTGTGRNGQYF
CDR3nt: TGCGCCAGCAGCCAACTGACCGGGACAGGACGAAATGGGCAGTACTTC

d_gene: .
abundance: .
j_gene: TRBJ1-5
v_gene: TRBV6-5
CDR3aa: CASSYGGNQPQHF
CDR3nt: TGTGCCAGCAGTTATGGGGGCAATCAGCCCCAGCATTTT

d_gene: .
abundance: .
j_gene: TRBJ2-3
v_gene: TRBV2
CDR3aa: CASRPMTSTDTQYF
CDR3nt: TGTGCCAGCAGACCTATGACTAGCACAGATACGCAGTATTTT

d_gene: .
abundance: few
j_gene: TRBJ1-1
v_gene: TRBV9
CDR3aa: CASSPHSMNTEAFF
CDR3nt: TGTGCCAGCAGTCCCCACAGCATGAACACTGAAGCTTTCTTT

d_gene: .
abundance: .
j_gene: TRBJ2-3
v_gene: TRBV27
CDR3aa: CASTPFSVVAGRQTRTDTQYF
CDR3nt: TGTGCCAGCACCCCATTTTCGGTGGTAGCAGGGAGACAAACCCGCACAGATACGCAGTATTTT

d_gene: .
abundance: .
j_gene: TRBJ2-2
v_gene: TRBV7-2
CDR3aa: CASSKYTGELFF
CDR3nt: TGTGCCAGCAGCAAATACACCGGGGAGCTGTTTTTT

d_gene: .
abundance: .
j_gene: TRBJ2-5
v_gene: TRBV14
CDR3aa: CASSQNLGETQYF
CDR3nt: TGTGCCAGCAGCCAAAATCTAGGAGAGACCCAGTACTTC

d_gene: .
abundance: .
j_gene: TRBJ1-2
v_gene: TRBV4-1
CDR3aa: CASRQDSGMGGGYTF
CDR3nt: TGCGCCAGCAGGCAAGACAGCGGAATGGGCGGTGGCTACACCTTC

d_gene: TRBD2
abundance: once
j_gene: TRBJ2-7
v_gene: TRBV6-1
CDR3aa: CASSEGSGKTYEQYF
CDR3nt: TGTGCCAGCAGTGAGGGTAGCGGGAAGACCTACGAGCAGTACTTC

d_gene: TRBD1
abundance: .
j_gene: TRBJ1-2
v_gene: TRBV19
CDR3aa: CAATPGQGLYGYTF
CDR3nt: TGTGCCGCAACCCCGGGACAGGGATTATATGGCTACACCTTC

d_gene: .
abundance: .
j_gene: TRBJ1-5
v_gene: TRBV15
CDR3aa: CATSRDAGTANSNQPQHF
CDR3nt: TGTGCCACCAGCAGAGATGCGGGAACAGCTAATAGCAATCAGCCCCAGCATTTT

d_gene: .
abundance: .
j_gene: TRBJ1-1
v_gene: TRBV5-1
CDR3aa: CASSLDPGMNTEAFF
CDR3nt: TGCGCCAGCAGCTTGGATCCGGGTATGAACACTGAAGCTTTCTTT

d_gene: TRBD2
abundance: .
j_gene: TRBJ2-1
v_gene: TRBV5-1
CDR3aa: CASSLGTSGYNEQFF
CDR3nt: TGCGCCAGCAGCCTAGGGACTAGCGGGTACAATGAGCAGTTCTTC

d_gene: .
abundance: .
j_gene: TRBJ2-7
v_gene: TRBV5-5
CDR3aa: CASSPIPRGSYEQYF
CDR3nt: TGTGCCAGCAGCCCAATTCCCCGGGGTTCCTACGAGCAGTACTTC

d_gene: .
abundance: once
j_gene: TRBJ2-7
v_gene: TRBV9
CDR3aa: CASSVALGESYEQYF
CDR3nt: TGTGCCAGCAGCGTCGCTTTGGGGGAATCCTACGAGCAGTACTTC

d_gene: .
abundance: once
j_gene: TRBJ1-1
v_gene: TRBV18
CDR3aa: CASSPQGSEAFF
CDR3nt: TGTGCGAGCTCACCGCAGGGTTCTGAAGCTTTCTTT

d_gene: TRBD2
abundance: .
j_gene: TRBJ2-5
v_gene: TRBV9
CDR3aa: CASRATSGDETQYF
CDR3nt: TGTGCCAGCAGGGCGACTAGCGGGGATGAGACCCAGTACTTC